Here is one T cell receptor (beta chain) with its context. Its cognate antigen is unknown. CDR1 is LNHDA and CDR2 is SQIVND in the germline V gene (reference sequence). V was clipped by 6 bases and J by 4 bases, with 15 bases between them. This CDR3 region has 14 residues. The data were produced by immunoSEQ multiplex PCR, yet TCRdb's version contains in-frame clones alone and is incomplete. This table has roughly 180,000 clones, approximately 72% appearing once. This sample stems from a study of cytotoxic CD8 clonotypes in ibrutinib-treated CLL. About the study: Per sample, productive templates averaged approximately 250,000 and productive rearrangements averaged 94,082.

Points from the study as a whole: Shared public clonotypes were rare, and on treatment they either got smaller or stayed the same. Higher clonality was seen at ibrutinib response and a return toward baseline at progression.

This chain connects TRBV19 to TRBJ1-1; possible D gene TRBD1, 5 bases. This receptor was obtained from a human donor with chronic lymphocytic leukemia. The starting material was PBMCs, obtained after 24 months of ibrutinib treatment. The CDR3 DNA sequence: TGTGCCAGTAGGTCAGAGGGACGGGGCACTGAAGCTTTCTTT. As protein: CASRSEGRGTEAFF.